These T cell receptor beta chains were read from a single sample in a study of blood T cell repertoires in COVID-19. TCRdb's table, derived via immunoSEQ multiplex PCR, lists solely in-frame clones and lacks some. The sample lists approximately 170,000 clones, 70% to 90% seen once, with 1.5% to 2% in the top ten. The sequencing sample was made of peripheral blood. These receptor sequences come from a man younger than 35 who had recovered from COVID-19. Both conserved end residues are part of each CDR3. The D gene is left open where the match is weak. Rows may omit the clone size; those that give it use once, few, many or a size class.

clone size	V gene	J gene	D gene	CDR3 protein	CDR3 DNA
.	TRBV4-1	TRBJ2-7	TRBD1	CASSPAGGTVPYEQYF	TGCGCCAGCAGCCCAGCAGGTGGGACAGTTCCCTACGAGCAGTACTTC
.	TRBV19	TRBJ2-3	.	CASSIQGGDTQYF	TGTGCCAGTAGTATCCAGGGAGGAGATACGCAGTATTTT
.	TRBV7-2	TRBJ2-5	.	CASSVDSEFQETQYF	TGTGCCAGCAGCGTGGACAGCGAATTTCAAGAGACCCAGTACTTC
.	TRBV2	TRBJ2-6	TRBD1	CASRMLRTGYLGANVLTF	TGTGCCAGCAGAATGTTGAGGACAGGATATCTTGGGGCCAACGTCCTGACTTTC
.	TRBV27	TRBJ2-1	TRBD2	CASGNGRGSYNEQFF	TGTGCCAGCGGGAACGGGAGGGGCTCCTACAATGAGCAGTTCTTC
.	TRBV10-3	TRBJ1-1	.	CAITLRENTEAFF	TGTGCCATCACCCTACGGGAGAACACTGAAGCTTTCTTT
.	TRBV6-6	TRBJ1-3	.	CASRSGSGNTIYF	TGTGCCAGCAGATCAGGCTCTGGAAACACCATATATTTT
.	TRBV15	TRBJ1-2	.	CATSRGGDGYTF	TGTGCCACCAGCAGAGGAGGTGATGGCTACACCTTC
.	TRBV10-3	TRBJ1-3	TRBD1	CALEWTGLSNSGNTIYF	TGTGCCCTGGAATGGACAGGGCTTTCTAACTCTGGAAACACCATATATTTT
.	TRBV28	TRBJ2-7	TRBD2	CASSFLAGVSEQYF	TGTGCCAGCAGTTTTCTAGCGGGAGTTTCCGAGCAGTACTTC
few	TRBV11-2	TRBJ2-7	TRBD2	CASSPGLGYEQYF	TGTGCCAGCAGCCCGGGACTAGGTTACGAGCAGTACTTC
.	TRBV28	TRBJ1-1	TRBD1	CASSNLRDSMNTEAFF	TGTGCCAGCAGTAACCTCCGGGACAGCATGAACACTGAAGCTTTCTTT
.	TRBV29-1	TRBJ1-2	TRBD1	CSVALNRGGYTF	TGCAGCGTTGCCTTGAACAGGGGAGGCTACACCTTC
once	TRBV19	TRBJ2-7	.	CASSMGGGPREQYF	TGTGCCAGTAGTATGGGAGGAGGGCCCCGCGAGCAGTACTTC
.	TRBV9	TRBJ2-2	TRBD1	CASSPGQKNTGELFF	TGTGCCAGCAGCCCGGGACAGAAGAACACCGGGGAGCTGTTTTTT
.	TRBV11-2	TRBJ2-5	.	CASSLEFQETQYF	TGTGCCAGCAGCTTGGAGTTCCAGGAGACCCAGTACTTC
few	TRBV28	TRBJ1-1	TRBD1	CASNNRGSGDTEAFF	TGTGCCAGCAACAACAGGGGAAGCGGCGACACTGAAGCTTTCTTT
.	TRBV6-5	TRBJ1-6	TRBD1	CASSRKTGGSTPLHF	TGTGCCAGCAGTCGAAAGACAGGGGGCAGTACACCCCTCCACTTT
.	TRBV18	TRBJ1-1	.	CASSRENTEAFF	TGTGCCAGCTCACGAGAGAACACTGAAGCTTTCTTT
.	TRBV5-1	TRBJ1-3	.	CASSSDGSSGNTIYF	TGCGCCAGCAGCTCCGATGGGAGCTCTGGAAACACCATATATTTT
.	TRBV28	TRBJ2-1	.	CASTSPHFRGSAIHEQFF	TGTGCCAGCACCTCTCCCCATTTTAGGGGGAGCGCAATACATGAGCAGTTCTTC
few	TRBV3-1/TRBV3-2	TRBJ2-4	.	CASSQGWTVYF	TGTGCCAGCAGCCAGGGTTGGACAGTCTACTTC
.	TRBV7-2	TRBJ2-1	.	CASSLEARVIYNEQFF	TGTGCCAGCAGCTTAGAAGCCAGGGTTATCTACAATGAGCAGTTCTTC
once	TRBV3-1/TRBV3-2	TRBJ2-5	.	CASSPLASRETQYF	TGTGCCAGCAGCCCTTTAGCGTCTCGGGAGACCCAGTACTTC
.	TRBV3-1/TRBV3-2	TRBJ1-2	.	CASSQVGVGYGYTF	TGTGCCAGCAGCCAAGTCGGGGTGGGGTATGGCTACACCTTC
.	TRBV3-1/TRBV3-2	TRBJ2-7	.	CASSPPQAGAYEQYF	TGTGCCAGCAGCCCTCCCCAGGCAGGGGCCTACGAGCAGTACTTC
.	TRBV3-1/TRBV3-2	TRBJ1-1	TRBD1	CASSLGQGVPEAFF	TGTGCCAGCAGCCTGGGACAGGGGGTCCCTGAAGCTTTCTTT
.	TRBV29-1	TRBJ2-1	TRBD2	CSVEGGGSEQFF	TGCAGCGTTGAAGGGGGGGGGAGTGAGCAGTTCTTC
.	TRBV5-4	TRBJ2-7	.	CASSPSGIEQYF	TGTGCCAGCAGCCCCTCCGGGATCGAGCAGTACTTC
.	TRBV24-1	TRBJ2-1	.	CATSDEQEVNEQFF	TGTGCCACCAGTGATGAACAAGAGGTCAATGAGCAGTTCTTC
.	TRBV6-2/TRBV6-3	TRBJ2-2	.	CASSYWEPGELFF	TGTGCCAGCAGTTACTGGGAGCCCGGGGAGCTGTTTTTT
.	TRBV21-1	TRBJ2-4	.	CASSSSGGFAKNIQYF	TGTGCCAGCAGCAGCTCCGGGGGATTCGCCAAAAACATTCAGTACTTC
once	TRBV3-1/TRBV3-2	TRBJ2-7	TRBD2	CASRGTGGGYEQYF	TGTGCCAGCAGGGGGACGGGAGGGGGCTACGAGCAGTACTTC
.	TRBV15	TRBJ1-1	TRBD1	CATSSRQGFPFF	TGTGCCACCAGCAGCCGACAGGGCTTCCCTTTCTTT
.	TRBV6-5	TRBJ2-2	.	CASQGSIAGELFF	TGTGCCAGCCAGGGGAGCATCGCCGGGGAGCTGTTTTTT
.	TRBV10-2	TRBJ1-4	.	CASKDFSNEKLFF	TGCGCCAGCAAGGACTTTTCTAATGAAAAACTGTTTTTT
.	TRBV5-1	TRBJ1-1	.	CASSFGQGAEAFF	TGCGCCAGCAGCTTTGGGCAGGGCGCTGAAGCTTTCTTT
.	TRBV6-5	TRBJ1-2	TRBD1	CATTRDRGNYGYTF	TGTGCCACTACCCGGGACAGGGGTAACTATGGCTACACCTTC
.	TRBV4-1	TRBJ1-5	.	CASSHPGGSNQPQHF	TGCGCCAGCAGCCATCCGGGGGGAAGCAATCAGCCCCAGCATTTT
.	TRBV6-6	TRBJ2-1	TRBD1	CASRGGRGQNNEQFF	TGTGCCAGCAGAGGAGGCAGGGGGCAGAACAATGAGCAGTTCTTC
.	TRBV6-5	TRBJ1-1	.	CASSYSEGSGTEAFF	TGTGCCAGCAGTTACTCTGAGGGCTCGGGCACTGAAGCTTTCTTT
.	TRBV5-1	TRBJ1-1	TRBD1	CASSLTGGVRSEAFF	TGCGCCAGCAGCTTGACAGGGGGCGTAAGGTCTGAAGCTTTCTTT